This is a list of T cell receptor beta chains from one sample in a study of tumor-infiltrating lymphocytes in localized non-small cell lung cancer. Clones were read by immunoSEQ multiplex PCR, and TCRdb kept only the in-frame ones, dropping some. The sample consists of some 15,000 clones, 70% to 90% of them appearing once. The sample consisted of uninvolved lung tissue not adjacent to the tumor. The receptors shown here come from a human donor with non-small cell lung cancer. The CDR3 runs from the conserved cysteine through the conserved F or W. A D gene is named only where the DNA matches it firmly. Only some rows state a clone size, as once, few, many or a class for expanded clones.

j_gene,abundance,v_gene,d_gene,CDR3nt,CDR3aa
TRBJ1-2,-,TRBV27,TRBD1,TGTGCCAGCAGTCTTTGGGGACAGAACTATGGCTACACCTTC,CASSLWGQNYGYTF
TRBJ2-1,-,TRBV5-1,-,TGCGCCAGCAGCCCGTATAGCTCCTACAATGAGCAGTTCTTC,CASSPYSSYNEQFF
TRBJ2-1,few,TRBV4-1,-,TGCGCCAGCAGCCAAGATTCCAGGACTGGGGGGACTGGCGATGAGCAGTTCTTC,CASSQDSRTGGTGDEQFF
TRBJ1-1,-,TRBV6-5,-,TGTGCCAGCAGTTATCAGGGCGTTGGCACTGAAGCTTTCTTT,CASSYQGVGTEAFF
TRBJ2-2,-,TRBV30,TRBD2,TGTGCCCAGCGGGGGTGGGGGGAGCTGTTTTTT,CAQRGWGELFF
TRBJ2-1,-,TRBV5-1,-,TGCGCCAGCAGCTCGGCGGGGGCCCCGGCTAACAATGAGCAGTTCTTC,CASSSAGAPANNEQFF
TRBJ1-3,-,TRBV28,-,TGTGCCAGCAGTTTGTTTGGCAGTTACTCTGGAAACACCATATATTTT,CASSLFGSYSGNTIYF
TRBJ2-2,-,TRBV9,-,TGTGCCAGTCGAGGGGCAGGGGACACCGGGGAGCTGTTTTTT,CASRGAGDTGELFF
TRBJ2-2,once,TRBV11-2,-,TGTGCCAGCAGCTTAGTGAGAACCACCGGGGAGCTGTTTTTT,CASSLVRTTGELFF
TRBJ1-5,-,TRBV19,-,TGTGCCAGTAGTATTAGGCAGATCAATCAGCCCCAGCATTTT,CASSIRQINQPQHF
TRBJ1-5,-,TRBV5-6,-,TGTGCCAGCAGCTTGGAAGGAGGGTCCCCACGGAGCAATCAGCCCCAGCATTTT,CASSLEGGSPRSNQPQHF
TRBJ1-5,-,TRBV10-2,-,TGCGCCAGCAGTGCTGACAGAAATCAGCCCCAGCATTTT,CASSADRNQPQHF
TRBJ2-3,-,TRBV5-4,TRBD1,TGTGCCAGCAGCCGGCCGGGACAGGGTATAGATACGCAGTATTTT,CASSRPGQGIDTQYF